Each of the 25 T cell receptor beta chains below was sequenced from the same sample in a study of tumor-infiltrating lymphocytes in primary liver carcinoma. cDNA specific to TCR beta was made from approximately 0.55 ug of total RNA, with a constant-region primer employed for priming. TCR beta libraries came from three nested multiplex PCR rounds using slightly modified ARM-PCR. A C-beta reverse primer and TRBV1-TRBV30 forward primers served in each of the first two PCR rounds, at 10 cycles apiece. MiXCR, run by TCRdb on the multiplex PCR reads, gives a single entry per CDR3 protein. The sample gives fewer than 80,000 distinct CDR3 sequences, roughly 71% of which show up once; roughly 25% is in the top ten. The source material, about 18-33 mg of unsorted bulk tissue, was used to co-extract RNA and DNA. The sequencing sample was made of tumor-adjacent normal liver tissue. The receptor set was obtained from a man in his forties or fifties with primary liver carcinoma and hepatitis B virus infection.

This clonotype has a handful of counts. The rearrangement uses TRBV24-1 and TRBJ2-5, with TRBD2 matching over 10 bases. The CDR3 is 14 amino acids. Germline lookup yields CDR1 KGHDR and CDR2 SFDVKD. J was trimmed by 3 bases and V by 3 bases; bases with no gene match: 0. CDR3 sequence reads: CATSDTSGKETQYF. The DNA of the CDR3 is TGTGCCACCAGTGATACTAGCGGGAAAGAGACCCAGTACTTC.

As concerns this clonotype: One end of the junction fails to match germline, which may point to a read error. The chain links TRBV4-3 to TRBJ2-1, with no clear D. Germline CDR1 reads LGHNA; CDR2 reads YSLEER. The CDR3 consists of 13 residues. CDR3 sequence reads: CAGRSGLSNEQFF. CDR3 coding DNA: TGCGCCGGCAGATCCGGGCTCTCTAATGAGCAGTTCTTC.

This clonotype was picked up a small number of times. This clone may be a read error of a much larger clone one base away. The chain carries TRBV28 and TRBJ2-5; tentative D call: TRBD2 (6 bases). The length of the CDR3 is 15 residues. Germline assignment: CDR1 MDHEN and CDR2 SYDVKM. The V gene lost 5 bases and the J gene lost 4 bases, with 17 bases spanning the gap. As DNA, the CDR3 is TGTGCCAGCAGTACACCAATAGTGGGGGGAGAGACCCAGTACTTC. The encoded protein is CASSTPIVGGETQYF.

As for this clonotype: This may be a read error: a much more frequent sequence differs by one nucleotide. CDR3 nucleotides: TGTGCCATTAAGAGAAGCTATGAGCAGTTCTTC. This gives the protein CAIKRSYEQFF. J is TRBJ2-1 and V is TRBV30; D unclear. CDR3 length: 11 amino acids. CDR1 GTSNPN and CDR2 SVGIG come from the germline V gene (reference sequence). The V and J ends lost 8 bases and 8 bases respectively, with 13 bases between them.

This clonotype was recorded only once. This sequence may be a read error, since a much larger clone differs from it by one base. The chain combines TRBV2 with TRBJ2-7; weak D call: TRBD1 (5 bases). The CDR3 contains 13 residues. CDR1 and CDR2 from the germline V gene are SNHLY and FYNNEI. CDR3 in DNA: TGTGTCAGCAACGCCAGGGCAGGATACGAGCAGTACTTC. Residues: CVSNARAGYEQYF.

Points on this clonotype: One junction end disagrees with the germline gene, perhaps due to a read error. This chain uses TRBV6-6 with TRBJ2-2; D unresolved. There are 17 residues in the CDR3. Germline assignment: CDR1 MNHNY and CDR2 SVGAGI (reference sequence). CDR3 residues: CASSYNFRHANTGELFF. CDR3 in DNA: TGTGCCAGCAGTTACAACTTTAGGCACGCGAACACAGGGGAGCTGTTTTTT.

Turning to this clonotype: Possible read error: a much larger clone is one base away. The CDR3 DNA is TGTGCCAGCAGTCAGGACTCGGATGAGCAGTTCTTC. Translated, it gives CASSQDSDEQFF. V is TRBV28 and J is TRBJ2-1, with a weak D call TRBD2 (5 bases). Per the germline V gene, CDR1 is MDHEN and CDR2 is SYDVKM. Deletions cut 5 bases from V and 8 bases from J, with 10 bases between. The CDR3 is 12 residues long.

V usage is TRBV19 and J usage is TRBJ2-7; D gene ambiguous. CDR3 length: 13 residues. The V and J ends lost 2 bases and 5 bases respectively, with 10 bases between them. Per germline, CDR1 LNHDA and CDR2 SQIVND (reference sequence). Here the CDR3 DNA reads TGTGCCAGTAGTATAAGTCGACGGCACGAGCAGTACTTC. It encodes CASSISRRHEQYF.

To note about this clonotype: One end of the junction is discordant with germline, which a read error may explain. This sequence joins TRBV4-3 and TRBJ2-5; 8 bases match TRBD1. The CDR3 runs to 16 residues. Germline V gives CDR1 LGHNA, CDR2 YSLEER. The DNA of the CDR3 is TGCTCCAGCAGCCGCAGCGGACAGGGATTTGGAGAGACCCAGTACTTT. It codes for CSSSRSGQGFGETQYF.

A note on this clonotype: The junction does not match germline at one end; this may be a read error. Here the CDR3 reads CTRSLRTGDSTDTQYF. The DNA of the CDR3 is TGCACCAGGAGCTTGAGGACGGGCGACAGCACAGATACGCAGTATTTT. The rearrangement links TRBV5-1 to TRBJ2-3; D is undetermined. Germline-derived CDR1 and CDR2 are SGHRS and YFSETQ. This CDR3 contains 16 residues.

Details on this clonotype: This sequence may be a read error, since a much larger clone differs from it by one base. The chain has TRBV28 and TRBJ2-1; TRBD2 might be the D (5 bases). The CDR3 sequence is 13 residues long. The V gene's germline CDR1 is MDHEN and CDR2 SYDVKM. The chain's CDR3 is CAIEKRLINEQLF. CDR3 DNA sequence: TGTGCCATCGAGAAGCGGTTAATCAATGAGCAGCTCTTC. Variable domain in full (rest from reference TRBV28 and TRBJ2-1): DVKVTQSSRYLVKRTGEKVFLECVQDMDHENMFWYRQDPGLGLRLIYFSYDVKMKEKGDIPEGYSVSREKKERFSLILESASTNQTSMYLCAIEKRLINEQLFGPGTRLTVL.

CDR3 DNA: TGCGCCAGCAATACATCCGGGACTAGCGGACAAGAGACCCAGTACTTC. Its protein is CASNTSGTSGQETQYF. This chain connects TRBV5-1 to TRBJ2-5, with 11 bases aligning to TRBD2. CDR1 is SGHRS and CDR2 is YFSETQ in the germline V gene. This CDR3 has 16 residues. J gave up 2 bases and V 6 bases, and 9 bases lay outside the gene matches.

In the case of this clonotype: A read error may account for a junction end that differs from germline. CDR3 sequence: CASSGAGTGHDYTF. CDR3 in DNA: TGTGCCAGCAGCGGAGCCGGGACAGGACATGACTACACATTC. The chain joins TRBV7-8 to TRBJ1-2; 8 bases are a match to TRBD1. Germline loops: CDR1 SGHVS, CDR2 FQNEAQ. The CDR3 length is 14 residues.

V is TRBV11-3 and J is TRBJ2-7, with D perhaps matching TRBD1 (6 bases). V was cut by 1 base and J by 6 bases, with 19 bases left in between. Germline values: CDR1 SGHNT, CDR2 YENEEA. The CDR3 loop spans 16 amino acids. The CDR3 nucleotides are TGTGCCAGCAGCTTAGGAGGGGGTCCCAGCGCGGGCGAGCAGTACTTC. This codes for CASSLGGGPSAGEQYF.

This clonotype occurred a few times. This chain uses TRBV10-2 with TRBJ1-2; tentatively, D is TRBD1 (5 bases). CDR1 is WSHSY and CDR2 is SAAADI in the germline V gene. There are 21 residues in the CDR3. V shed 2 bases and J shed 5 bases, with 33 bases lying between them. CDR3 nucleotide sequence: TGCGCCAGCAGTGAGGGTCTAGTGTCGGGGGGTAACCGAAGATTGGGTTATGGCTACACCTTC. This translates into CASSEGLVSGGNRRLGYGYTF.

This clonotype showed up many times. The chain combines TRBV6-5 with TRBJ2-1; 8 bases match TRBD1. Germline V CDR1 and CDR2: MNHEY, SVGAGI. This CDR3 contains 13 residues. With V trimmed by 3 bases and J by 8 bases, 3 bases remained unmatched. CDR3 in amino acids: CASSYNRGDEQFF. CDR3 nucleotides: TGTGCCAGCAGTTATAACAGGGGGGATGAGCAGTTCTTC.

The chain uses TRBV6-4 and TRBJ2-3, with D possibly being TRBD1 or TRBD2 (5 bases each). V shed 6 bases and J shed 3 bases, with 16 bases lying between them. In germline, CDR1 is MRHNA, CDR2 SNTAGT. This CDR3 has 15 amino acids. CDR3 region: CASSTEGPRTDTQYF. CDR3 sequence (DNA): TGTGCCAGCAGCACCGAGGGGCCAAGAACAGATACGCAGTATTTT.

On this clonotype itself: No conserved phenylalanine or tryptophan ends this CDR3, so it is likely a read error. The chain employs TRBV6-5 and TRBJ1-4; D is perhaps TRBD1 (5 bases). Germline CDR1 is MNHEY and CDR2 is SVGAGI. The germline V and J ends were trimmed by 9 bases and 5 bases, with 16 bases remaining between them. The CDR3 is 14 residues long. CDR3 sequence reads: CASYRDGPNEKLFS. CDR3 nucleotides: TGTGCCAGTTATCGGGACGGACCCAATGAAAAACTGTTTTCT.

A word on this clonotype: The junction does not match germline at one end; this may be a read error. The V gene is TRBV6-2 or TRBV6-3, the J gene TRBJ2-1; 8 bases agree with TRBD1. From germline, CDR1 is MNHEY and CDR2 SVGEGT. This CDR3 spans 14 amino acids. The CDR3 spells CVSTRGLTYKEQFF. The CDR3 DNA follows: TGTGTCAGCACCAGGGGGCTAACTTACAAAGAGCAGTTCTTC.

About this clonotype itself: Just one base apart from a much larger clone, this may be a read error. No conserved phenylalanine or tryptophan ends this CDR3, so it is likely a read error. This chain joins TRBV11-3 and TRBJ1-2; 7 bases line up with TRBD1. This CDR3 has 17 residues. Germline CDR1 and CDR2: SGHNT and YENEEA. The CDR3 coding sequence is TGTGCCAGCAGCCCTCCTACCCACAGGGGAACTAACCATGGCTACACCTCC. This encodes CASSPPTHRGTNHGYTS.

As regards this clonotype: The conserved phenylalanine or tryptophan is not found at the CDR3 terminus, so this likely reflects a read error. The DNA is left out, because the CDR3 cannot be placed on it with certainty; the CDR3 is given as TCRdb lists it. The rearrangement joins TRBV29-1 to TRBJ1-5. CDR1 SQVTM and CDR2 ANQGSEA come from the germline V gene. The CDR3 is 12 residues long, counting both termini. CDR3 residues: CSVEGDNQPQQY.

With respect to this clonotype: Its ends do not fully match the called genes, so a read error is possible. J is TRBJ1-2 and V is TRBV11-2; 9 nucleotides agree with TRBD1. The CDR3 totals 15 residues. Germline loops: CDR1 SGHAT, CDR2 FQNNGV. The CDR3 region has the DNA TGTGCCAGCAACTATACAGGGGGCTCCTCCCCTGACTACATCTTC. Residues: CASNYTGGSSPDYIF. Drawing the rest from reference TRBV11-2 and TRBJ1-2, the complete variable domain is EAGVAQSPRYKIIEKRQSVAFWCNPISGHATLYWYQQILGQGPKLLIQFQNNGVVDDSQLPKDRFSAERLKGVDSTLKIQPAKLEDSAVYLCASNYTGGSSPDYIFGSGTRLTVV.

Comment on this clonotype: This may arise from a read error, as a much more abundant clone is one base away. The chain joins TRBV6-5 to TRBJ2-2; unclear D gene. V lost 2 bases to trimming and J lost 3 bases, with 4 bases between them. CDR1 MNHEY and CDR2 SVGAGI come from the germline V gene. The CDR3 is 13 residues long. The CDR3 here is CASSYEDTGELFF. The CDR3 nucleotides are TGTGCCAGCAGTTACGAGGACACCGGGGAGCTGTTTTTT.

Written as DNA, the CDR3 is TGCGCCAGCAGCCAAGATGAAAATGGGTATTACGAGCAGTACTTC. Translating it yields CASSQDENGYYEQYF. The chain uses TRBV4-3 and TRBJ2-7; the D is unclear. The CDR3 sequence is 15 residues long. From germline, CDR1 is LGHNA and CDR2 YSLEER. V was pared by 0 bases and J by 4 bases, with 13 bases between.

Turning to this clonotype: One end of the junction does not line up with germline, which may come from a read error. The rearrangement uses TRBV12-3 or TRBV12-4 and TRBJ2-2, with D possibly being TRBD2 (5 bases). The CDR3 is made up of 14 amino acids. The chain's CDR3 is CTSRLTANTGELFF. DNA for the CDR3: TGTACCAGCCGACTAACGGCGAACACCGGGGAGCTGTTTTTT.